These 25 T cell receptor beta chains came from one sample sequenced in a study of T cell clonality in common variable immunodeficiency. The table came from immunoSEQ multiplex PCR; TCRdb's copy has only in-frame clones and leaves some out. Observed in the sample are around 45,000 clones, none of them singletons. Sequencing input: peripheral blood mononuclear cells. Receptors originate from a person aged 18-70 years in good health.

Ten or more counts support this clone. The CDR3 end lies 3 residues beyond the end of the read and is filled in from the germline J gene. V and J are TRBV19 and TRBJ2-7; TRBD2 aligns across 8 bases. Losses at the gene ends were 1 base for V and 5 bases for J; bases not matched to a gene: 1. This CDR3 region has 13 residues. Germline CDR1 reads LNHDA; CDR2 reads SQIVND (reference sequence). CDR3 DNA, as far as it was read: TGTGCCAGTAGTATAGGAGCGGGGGACGAG. Its translation is CASSIGAGDE. In full, the CDR3 is CASSIGAGDEQYF.

This clone was detected many times. The CDR3 goes on 3 residues after the read ends, and that part is filled in from the germline J gene. J is TRBJ1-1 and V is TRBV20-1; possibly TRBD1 for D (5 bases). With 0 bases removed from V and 3 bases from J, the gap between germline ends came to 11 bases. Germline CDR1 is DFQATT and CDR2 is SNEGSKA (reference sequence). The CDR3 spans 14 residues. The CDR3 is CSAREEGSDTEAFF. The CDR3 DNA, read in part, is TGCAGTGCTAGAGAGGAGGGGTCGGACACTGAA.

This clone was detected ten times or more. The part of the CDR3 DNA that was read is TGTGCCACCAGCAGAGATTCGGGGACTGGCAATGAG. This gives the protein CATSRDSGTGNE. Given in full, the CDR3 is CATSRDSGTGNEQFF. This sequence joins TRBV15 and TRBJ2-1; a possible D gene is TRBD2 (6 bases). The read terminates 3 residues before the CDR3 end, so the remaining end is supplied by the germline J gene. This CDR3 spans 15 amino acids. Germline CDR1 reads LNHNV; CDR2 reads YYDKDF (reference sequence). V dropped 0 bases and J dropped 6 bases, with 12 bases sitting between them. The complete variable domain, with remaining parts taken from reference TRBV15 and TRBJ2-1, reads DAMVIQNPRYQVTQFGKPVTLSCSQTLNHNVMYWYQQKSSQAPKLLFHYYDKDFNNEADTPDNFQSRRPNTSFCFLDIRSPGLGDTAMYLCATSRDSGTGNEQFFGPGTRLTVL.

This clone was seen many times. The sequence runs out 3 residues before the end of the CDR3; the remainder is reconstructed from the germline J gene. This chain joins TRBV19 and TRBJ1-4; D gene uncertain. The germline CDR1 and CDR2 sequences are LNHDA and SQIVND (reference sequence). Trimming pared 3 bases from V and 6 bases from J, leaving 8 bases between. The CDR3 has 13 amino acids. CDR3: CASSIFEDEKLFF. The covered CDR3 bases are TGTGCCAGTAGTATTTTCGAGGATGAAAAA. Filled out from reference TRBV19 and TRBJ1-4, the complete variable domain reads DGGITQSPKYLFRKEGQNVTLSCEQNLNHDAMYWYRQDPGQGLRLIYYSQIVNDFQKGDIAEGYSVSREKKESFPLTVTSAQKNPTAFYLCASSIFEDEKLFFGSGTQLSVL.

This clone was counted ten times or more. The CDR3 is cut off 3 residues early in the read; its end comes from the germline J gene. This sequence joins TRBV5-6 and TRBJ1-5; TRBD1 might be the D (6 bases). This CDR3 is 15 amino acids long. Trimming took 0 bases from V and 6 from J, leaving 13 bases between them. Per the germline V gene, CDR1 is SGHDT and CDR2 is YYEEEE. The CDR3 spells CASSLGGQGFQPQHF. CDR3 DNA, as far as it was read: TGTGCCAGCAGCTTGGGGGGGCAGGGTTTTCAGCCC.

This clone was counted ten times or more. The CDR3 extends 3 residues past the end of the read, so its final part is completed from the germline J gene. The rearrangement uses TRBV29-1 and TRBJ2-2; TRBD1 might be the D (5 bases). This CDR3 is 16 amino acids long. Trimming shortened V by 3 bases and J by 2 bases, and 16 bases separated the two germline ends. The germline V gene has CDR1 SQVTM and CDR2 ANQGSEA. This CDR3 is CSVDGWQGDNTGELFF. CDR3 bases read: TGCAGCGTTGACGGTTGGCAGGGTGACAACACCGGGGAG.

This clone was seen repeatedly, ten times or more. The CDR3 goes on 3 residues after the read ends, and that part is filled in from the germline J gene. The rearrangement joins TRBV11-2 to TRBJ1-1; 7 bases align to TRBD1. V was pared by 2 bases and J by 3 bases, with 0 bases of the junction left unmatched. CDR1 and CDR2 from the germline V gene are SGHAT and FQNNGV. The CDR3 runs to 13 residues. This CDR3 is CASSLTGDTEAFF. The CDR3 DNA, read in part, is TGTGCCAGCAGCTTAACAGGGGACACTGAA.

This clone was detected many times. The CDR3 extends 3 residues past the end of the read, so its final part is completed from the germline J gene. V is TRBV5-4 and J is TRBJ1-2; TRBD1 matches 7 bases. The CDR3 contains 14 residues. V shed 5 bases, J shed 4 bases, and the junction held 8 bases outside the gene matches. In germline, CDR1 is SGHNT, CDR2 YYREEE (reference sequence). The CDR3 DNA, read in part, is TGTGCCAGCAGTCCCGGGACAGAGGGCTATGGC. Protein: CASSPGTEGYG. The entire CDR3 protein is CASSPGTEGYGYTF.

This clone has ten or more counts. The missing CDR3 end, 3 residues past where the read stops, is filled in from the germline J gene. The chain carries TRBV10-1 and TRBJ1-2; D is ambiguous. The CDR3 extends over 14 amino acids. V was clipped by 6 bases and J by 5 bases, with 16 bases between them. Per germline, CDR1 WNHNN and CDR2 SYGVQD (reference sequence). CDR3: CASRRTYPRYGYTF. Partial CDR3 DNA: TGCGCCAGCAGACGCACCTACCCCCGGTATGGC.

Many counts were recorded for this clone. The sequenced part of the CDR3 DNA is TGTGCCATCGCGACAGAGGTTGATTCACCC. This codes for CAIATEVDSP. The CDR3 in full is CAIATEVDSPLHF. The rearrangement links TRBV2 to TRBJ1-6; D is perhaps TRBD1 (5 bases). The read halts 3 residues ahead of the CDR3 end, with the missing end drawn from the germline J gene. The CDR3 runs to 13 residues. CDR1 and CDR2 from the germline V gene are SNHLY and FYNNEI. V was cut by 10 bases and J by 8 bases, with 15 bases left in between.

Ten or more counts support this clone. The read falls 3 residues short of the CDR3 end, and the missing part is taken from the germline J gene. The V and J genes are TRBV7-3 and TRBJ2-1, with 12 nucleotides matching TRBD2. The CDR3 length is 15 residues. V dropped 1 base and J dropped 7; count of bases not matched to a gene: 2. Germline lookup yields CDR1 SGHTA and CDR2 FQGTGA. The CDR3: CASSLRLAGVNEQFF. The CDR3 bases that were read are TGTGCCAGCAGCTTAAGACTAGCGGGGGTAAATGAG.

The table lists this clone with many counts. The read is 3 residues too short to cover the CDR3 end, so that end is filled in from the germline J gene. Other DNA sequences in this sample translate to the same CDR3. The J gene is TRBJ1-2, the V gene TRBV6-2 or TRBV6-3; D unresolved. Germline V CDR1 and CDR2: MNHEY, SVGEGT. Trimming took off 0 bases at V and 4 bases at J, with 3 bases between the two ends. The CDR3 is made up of 12 amino acids. The CDR3 bases that were read are TGTGCCAGCAGTTACTCGGCCTATGGC. This sequence encodes CASSYSAYG. The complete CDR3 sequence is CASSYSAYGYTF.

This clone was seen many times. The CDR3 end is not reached by the read, which stops 3 residues before it; the germline J gene fills it in. The rearrangement joins TRBV7-9 to TRBJ1-5, with no clear D. The CDR3 covers 15 residues. The V end lost 1 base, the J end lost 4 bases, and 11 bases lay between the germline ends. The germline CDR1 and CDR2 sequences are SEHNR and FQNEAQ (reference sequence). CDR3 bases read: TGTGCCAGCAGCTTAGGGCGACAACAAAATCAGCCC. Translation: CASSLGRQQNQP. The whole CDR3 sequence reads CASSLGRQQNQPQHF.

As regards this clone: A much larger clone lies a single base off, so this may be a read error. The sequenced fragment ends 3 residues before the CDR3 boundary, so the rest is inferred from the germline J gene. J is TRBJ2-7 and V is TRBV7-8, with D perhaps matching TRBD1 (5 bases). Germline CDR1 and CDR2: SGHVS and FQNEAQ. Trimming left V 3 bases short and J 2 bases short, with 11 bases between. There are 14 residues in the CDR3. The part of the CDR3 DNA that was read is TGTGCCAGCAGCTTCCACAGGCACCCCTACGAG. Amino acids: CASSFHRHPYE. The full-length CDR3 reads as CASSFHRHPYEQYF.

Only a few counts were recorded for this clone. Coverage ceases 3 residues before the CDR3 finishes, and the germline J gene fills in the end. The chain links TRBV20-1 to TRBJ2-5, with 12 nucleotides matching TRBD1. Germline loops: CDR1 DFQATT, CDR2 SNEGSKA (reference sequence). The CDR3 spans 16 residues. The junction had 7 bases not matched to a gene; V was cut back by 0 bases and J by 5 bases. The CDR3 region is CSARDLGTGGGETQYF. The CDR3 DNA, read in part, is TGCAGTGCTAGAGATCTCGGGACAGGGGGCGGGGAGACC.

This clone was seen at least ten times. From the germline J gene comes the end of the CDR3, since the read stops 3 residues before it. The chain couples TRBV20-1 to TRBJ1-5, with TRBD1 matching 9 bases. This CDR3 contains 16 residues. CDR1 DFQATT and CDR2 SNEGSKA come from the germline V gene (reference sequence). Trimming cost V 5 bases and J 0 bases; bases outside gene matches: 8. The covered CDR3 bases are TGCAGTGCTTTACAGGGGGCTTGGAATAGCAATCAGCCC. Its protein is CSALQGAWNSNQP. The full CDR3 sequence reads CSALQGAWNSNQPQHF.

In its sample, this clone was seen a few times. The read comes to an end 3 residues before the CDR3 does, leaving the germline J gene to fill in the end. The chain uses TRBV5-1 and TRBJ1-2; the match to TRBD1 covers 8 bases. Germline trimming cut 4 bases from V and 3 bases from J; bases unmatched to any gene: 2. The CDR3 totals 13 residues. Germline V gene data show CDR1 as SGHRS and CDR2 as YFSETQ. This CDR3 reads CASSEGQDYGYTF. The part of the CDR3 DNA that was read is TGCGCCAGCAGCGAGGGACAGGACTATGGC.

This clone showed up many times. The sequence runs out 3 residues before the end of the CDR3; the remainder is reconstructed from the germline J gene. The chain links TRBV7-3 to TRBJ2-1; the match to TRBD2 covers 15 bases. V shed 5 bases and J 8 bases; nucleotides not matched to a gene: 7. The CDR3 has 16 amino acids. The germline CDR1 and CDR2 sequences are SGHTA and FQGTGA. The CDR3 sequence: CASSPKGLAGGHEQFF. The sequenced CDR3 bases are TGTGCCAGCAGCCCAAAAGGACTAGCGGGGGGGCATGAG.

In the case of this clone: The read stops 3 residues short of the end of the CDR3; the missing end is completed from the germline J gene. This rearrangement joins TRBV2 to TRBJ1-4; 8 nucleotides align to TRBD1. Per the germline V gene, CDR1 is SNHLY and CDR2 is FYNNEI. There are 15 residues in the CDR3. After removal of 6 bases from V and 0 bases from J, the junction contained 3 bases not matched to a gene. The CDR3 here is CASRDRATTNEKLFF. CDR3 bases read: TGTGCCAGCAGGGACAGGGCTACAACTAATGAAAAA.

Many counts were recorded for this clone. The read ends 3 residues shy of where the CDR3 ends; the end is completed using the germline J gene. This chain uses TRBV14 with TRBJ1-1; a possible D gene is TRBD1 (5 bases). V dropped 1 base and J dropped 7 bases, with 10 bases sitting between them. This CDR3 is 13 amino acids long. From germline, CDR1 is SGHDN and CDR2 FVKESK. CDR3 DNA (partial): TGTGCCAGCAGCCAAGCAGGGTTGGGTGAA. This gives the protein CASSQAGLGE. The full CDR3 is CASSQAGLGEAFF.

The sample holds many counts of this clone. Read sequence stops 3 residues before the CDR3 end, and the germline J gene provides the missing end. The sample carries other DNA sequences with the same CDR3. The V call is TRBV5-6, the J call TRBJ2-5, with 10 bases lining up with TRBD1. The length of the CDR3 is 14 residues. The germline V gene encodes CDR1 SGHDT and CDR2 YYEEEE. Germline trimming cut 3 bases from V and 5 bases from J; bases unmatched to any gene: 4. CDR3 in amino acids: CASSSGQGGETQYF. The sequenced CDR3 bases are TGTGCCAGCAGCTCTGGACAGGGGGGGGAGACC.

In this sample, this clone turned up many times. The read finishes 3 residues shy of the CDR3 end, and the germline J gene is used to complete it. The gene calls are TRBV5-1 and TRBJ1-2; possibly TRBD1 for D (5 bases). V dropped 5 bases and J dropped 4 bases, with 12 bases sitting between them. The CDR3 is 13 amino acids. Germline V CDR1 and CDR2: SGHRS, YFSETQ. The sequenced CDR3 bases are TGCGCCAGCAGGCCGACGGGGGTCTATGGC. Its translation is CASRPTGVYG. From start to end, the CDR3 is CASRPTGVYGYTF.

This clone was counted ten times or more. The read ends 3 residues early relative to the CDR3; the germline J gene fills the gap. The chain joins TRBV6-1 to TRBJ2-2; 7 bases map to TRBD1. V gave up 1 base and J gave up 0 bases; unmatched junction bases: 2. Germline V gene data show CDR1 as MNHNS and CDR2 as SASEGT. The CDR3 length is 16 residues. CDR3 in amino acids: CASSEVGQPNTGELFF. The sequenced CDR3 bases are TGTGCCAGCAGTGAAGTGGGACAGCCGAACACCGGGGAG.

This clone has a count of ten or more. Read data end 3 residues before the CDR3 end; the end is taken from the germline J gene. This chain uses TRBV19 with TRBJ2-3, with TRBD2 matching over 8 bases. From germline, CDR1 is LNHDA and CDR2 SQIVND (reference sequence). The J segment lost 6 bases and the V segment lost 5 bases, leaving 13 bases of the junction unmatched. This CDR3 has 16 amino acids. CDR3 region: CASSLTSGPAGDTQYF. CDR3 bases read: TGTGCCAGTAGTCTAACTAGCGGCCCCGCAGGGGATACG. The full variable domain, in which reference TRBV19 and TRBJ2-3 provide the parts outside the CDR3, is DGGITQSPKYLFRKEGQNVTLSCEQNLNHDAMYWYRQDPGQGLRLIYYSQIVNDFQKGDIAEGYSVSREKKESFPLTVTSAQKNPTAFYLCASSLTSGPAGDTQYFGPGTRLTVL.

This clone was counted ten times or more. The junction differs from germline at one of its ends, possibly a read error. The CDR3 loop reads CASSQETGTYGYTF. CDR3 bases read: TGCGCCAGCAGCCAAGAGACAGGGACCTATGGC. The chain is built from TRBV4-2 and TRBJ1-2, with TRBD1 identical over 7 bases. The CDR3 end falls 3 residues outside the read, so it is completed with the germline J gene. Germline V gene sequence: CDR1 LGHNA, CDR2 YNFKEQ. The CDR3 runs to 14 residues.